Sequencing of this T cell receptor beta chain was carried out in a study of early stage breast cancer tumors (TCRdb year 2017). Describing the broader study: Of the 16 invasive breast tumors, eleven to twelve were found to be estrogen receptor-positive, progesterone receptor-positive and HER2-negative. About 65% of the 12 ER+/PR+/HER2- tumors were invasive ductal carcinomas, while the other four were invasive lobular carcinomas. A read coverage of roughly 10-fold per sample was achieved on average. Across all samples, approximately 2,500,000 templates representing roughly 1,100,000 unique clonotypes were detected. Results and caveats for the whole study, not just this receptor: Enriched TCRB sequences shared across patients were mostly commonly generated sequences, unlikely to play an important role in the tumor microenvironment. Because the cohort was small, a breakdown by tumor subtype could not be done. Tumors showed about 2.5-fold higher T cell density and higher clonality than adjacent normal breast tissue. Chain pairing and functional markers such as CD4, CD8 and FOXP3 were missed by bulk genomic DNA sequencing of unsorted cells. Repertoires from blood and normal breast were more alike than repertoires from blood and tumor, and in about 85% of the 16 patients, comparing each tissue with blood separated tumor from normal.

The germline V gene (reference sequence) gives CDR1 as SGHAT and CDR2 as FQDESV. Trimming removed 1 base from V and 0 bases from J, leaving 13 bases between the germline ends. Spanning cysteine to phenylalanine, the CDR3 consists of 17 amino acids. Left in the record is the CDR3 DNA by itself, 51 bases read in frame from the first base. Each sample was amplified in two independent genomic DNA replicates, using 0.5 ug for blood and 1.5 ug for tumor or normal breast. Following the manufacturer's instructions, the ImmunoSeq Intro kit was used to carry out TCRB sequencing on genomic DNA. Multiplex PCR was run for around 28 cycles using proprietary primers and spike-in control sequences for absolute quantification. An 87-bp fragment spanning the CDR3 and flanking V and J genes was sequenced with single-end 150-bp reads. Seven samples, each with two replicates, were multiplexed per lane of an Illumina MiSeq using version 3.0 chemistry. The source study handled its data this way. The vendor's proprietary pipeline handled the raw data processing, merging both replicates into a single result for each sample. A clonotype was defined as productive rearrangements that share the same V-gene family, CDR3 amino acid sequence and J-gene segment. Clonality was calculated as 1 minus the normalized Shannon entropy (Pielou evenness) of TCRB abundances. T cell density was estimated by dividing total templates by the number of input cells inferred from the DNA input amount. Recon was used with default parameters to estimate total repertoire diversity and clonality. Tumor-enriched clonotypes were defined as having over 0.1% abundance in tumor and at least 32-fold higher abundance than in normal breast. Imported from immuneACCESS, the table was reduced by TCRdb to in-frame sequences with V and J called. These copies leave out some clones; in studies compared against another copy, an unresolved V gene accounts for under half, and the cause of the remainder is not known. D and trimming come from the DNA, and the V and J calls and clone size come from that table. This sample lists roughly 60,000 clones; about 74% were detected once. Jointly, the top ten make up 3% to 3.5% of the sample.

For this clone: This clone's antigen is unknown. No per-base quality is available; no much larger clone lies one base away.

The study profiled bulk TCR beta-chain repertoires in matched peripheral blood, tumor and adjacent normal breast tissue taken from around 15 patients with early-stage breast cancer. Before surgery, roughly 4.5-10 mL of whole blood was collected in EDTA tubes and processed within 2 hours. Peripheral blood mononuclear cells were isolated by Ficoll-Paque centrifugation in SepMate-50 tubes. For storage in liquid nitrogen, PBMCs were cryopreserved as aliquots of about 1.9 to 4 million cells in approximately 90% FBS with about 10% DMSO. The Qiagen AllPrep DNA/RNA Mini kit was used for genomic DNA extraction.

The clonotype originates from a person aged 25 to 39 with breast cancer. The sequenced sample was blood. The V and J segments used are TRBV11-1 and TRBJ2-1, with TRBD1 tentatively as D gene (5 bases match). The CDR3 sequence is CASSLGRAVSSYNEQFF. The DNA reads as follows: TGTGCCAGCAGCTTAGGCAGGGCGGTTTCCTCCTACAATGAGCAGTTCTTC.